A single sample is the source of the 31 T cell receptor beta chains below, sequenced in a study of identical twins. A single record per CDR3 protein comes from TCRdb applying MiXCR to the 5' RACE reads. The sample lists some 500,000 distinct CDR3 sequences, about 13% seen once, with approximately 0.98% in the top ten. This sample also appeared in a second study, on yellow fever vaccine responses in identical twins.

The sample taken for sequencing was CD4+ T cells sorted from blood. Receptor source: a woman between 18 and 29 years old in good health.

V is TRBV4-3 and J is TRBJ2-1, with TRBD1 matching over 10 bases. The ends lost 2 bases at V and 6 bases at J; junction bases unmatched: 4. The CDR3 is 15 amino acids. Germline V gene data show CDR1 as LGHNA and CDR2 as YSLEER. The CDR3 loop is CASSQRGQGTNEQFF. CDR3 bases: TGCGCCAGCAGCCAAAGGGGACAGGGGACCAATGAGCAGTTCTTC.

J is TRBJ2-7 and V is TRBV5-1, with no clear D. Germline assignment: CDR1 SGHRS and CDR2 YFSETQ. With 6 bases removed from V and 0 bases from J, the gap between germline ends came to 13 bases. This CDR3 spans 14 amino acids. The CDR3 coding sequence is TGCGCCAGCACCCGCTACCTAAGCTCCTACGAGCAGTACTTC. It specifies CASTRYLSSYEQYF.

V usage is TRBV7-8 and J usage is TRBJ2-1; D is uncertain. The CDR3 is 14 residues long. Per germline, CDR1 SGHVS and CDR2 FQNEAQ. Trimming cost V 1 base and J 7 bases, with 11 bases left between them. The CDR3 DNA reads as TGTGCCAGCAGCTTAGAGGAGTCCGTGAATGAGCAGTTCTTC. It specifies CASSLEESVNEQFF.

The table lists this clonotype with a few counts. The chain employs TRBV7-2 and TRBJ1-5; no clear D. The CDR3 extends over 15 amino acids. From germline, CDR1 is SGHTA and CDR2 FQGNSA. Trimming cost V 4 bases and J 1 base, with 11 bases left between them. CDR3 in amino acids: CASSSAGGSNQPQHF. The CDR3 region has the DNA TGTGCCAGCAGCTCCGCGGGAGGAAGCAATCAGCCCCAGCATTTT.

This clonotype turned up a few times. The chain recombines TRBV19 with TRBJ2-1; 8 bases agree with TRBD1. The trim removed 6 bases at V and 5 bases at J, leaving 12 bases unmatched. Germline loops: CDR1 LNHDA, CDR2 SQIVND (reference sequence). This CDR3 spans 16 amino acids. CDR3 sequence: CASSAYGGTGHNEQFF. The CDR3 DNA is TGTGCCAGTAGCGCATATGGCGGGACAGGCCACAATGAGCAGTTCTTC. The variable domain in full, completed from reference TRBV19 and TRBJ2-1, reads DGGITQSPKYLFRKEGQNVTLSCEQNLNHDAMYWYRQDPGQGLRLIYYSQIVNDFQKGDIAEGYSVSREKKESFPLTVTSAQKNPTAFYLCASSAYGGTGHNEQFFGPGTRLTVL.

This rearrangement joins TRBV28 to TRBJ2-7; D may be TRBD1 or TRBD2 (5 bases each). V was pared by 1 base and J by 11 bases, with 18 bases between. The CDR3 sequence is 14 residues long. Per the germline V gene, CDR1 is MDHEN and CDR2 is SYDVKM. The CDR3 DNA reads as TGTGCCAGCAGTTTATTTATCCGGGACGGCCCTAAGTACTTC. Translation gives CASSLFIRDGPKYF.

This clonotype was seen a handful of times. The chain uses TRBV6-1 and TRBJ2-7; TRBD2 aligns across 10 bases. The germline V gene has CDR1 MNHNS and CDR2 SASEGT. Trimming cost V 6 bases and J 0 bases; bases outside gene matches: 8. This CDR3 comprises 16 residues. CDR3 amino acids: CASSWTLAGSSYEQYF. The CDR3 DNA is TGTGCCAGCAGCTGGACACTAGCGGGGTCCTCCTACGAGCAGTACTTC.

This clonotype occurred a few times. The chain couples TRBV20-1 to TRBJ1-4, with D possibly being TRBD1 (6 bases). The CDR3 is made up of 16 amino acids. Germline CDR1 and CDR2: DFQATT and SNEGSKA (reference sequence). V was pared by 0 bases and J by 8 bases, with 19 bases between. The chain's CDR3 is CSARDPFLQGGEKLFF. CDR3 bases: TGCAGTGCTAGAGATCCCTTTCTACAGGGAGGGGAAAAACTGTTTTTT.

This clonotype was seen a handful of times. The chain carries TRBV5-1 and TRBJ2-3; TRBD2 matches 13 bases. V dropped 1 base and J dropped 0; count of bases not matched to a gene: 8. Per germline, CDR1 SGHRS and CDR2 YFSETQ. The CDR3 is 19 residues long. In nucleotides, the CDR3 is TGCGCCAGCAGCTTGCCACGGACTAGCGGGAGAACTAGCACAGATACGCAGTATTTT. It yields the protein CASSLPRTSGRTSTDTQYF.

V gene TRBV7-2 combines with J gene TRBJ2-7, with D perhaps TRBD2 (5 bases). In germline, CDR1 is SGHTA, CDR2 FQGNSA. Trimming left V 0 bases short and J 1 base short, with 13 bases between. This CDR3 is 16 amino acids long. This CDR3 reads CASSLAPGDESYEQYF. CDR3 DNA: TGTGCCAGCAGCTTAGCACCCGGGGATGAGTCCTACGAGCAGTACTTC. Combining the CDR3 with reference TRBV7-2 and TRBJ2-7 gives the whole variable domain GAGVSQSPSNKVTEKGKDVELRCDPISGHTALYWYRQSLGQGLEFLIYFQGNSAPDKSGLPSDRFSAERTGGSVSTLTIQRTQQEDSAVYLCASSLAPGDESYEQYFGPGTRLTVT.

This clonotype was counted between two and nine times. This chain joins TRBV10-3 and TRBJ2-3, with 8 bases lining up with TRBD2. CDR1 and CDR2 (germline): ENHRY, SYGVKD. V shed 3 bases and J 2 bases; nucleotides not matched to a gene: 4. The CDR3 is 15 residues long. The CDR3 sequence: CAISDSGANTDTQYF. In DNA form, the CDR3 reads TGTGCCATCAGTGATAGCGGGGCGAACACAGATACGCAGTATTTT.

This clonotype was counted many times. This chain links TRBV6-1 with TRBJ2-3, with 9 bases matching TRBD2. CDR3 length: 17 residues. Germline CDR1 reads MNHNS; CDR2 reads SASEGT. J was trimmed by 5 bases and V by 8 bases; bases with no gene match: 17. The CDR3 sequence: CASSRGSAGGSIDTQYF. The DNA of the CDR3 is TGTGCCAGCTCCAGGGGGTCGGCGGGGGGGTCCATAGATACGCAGTATTTT.

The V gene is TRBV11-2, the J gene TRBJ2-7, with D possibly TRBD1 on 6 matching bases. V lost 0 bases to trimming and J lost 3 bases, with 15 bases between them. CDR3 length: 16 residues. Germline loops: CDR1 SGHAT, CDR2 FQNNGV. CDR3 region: CASSLDGQWNHYEQYF. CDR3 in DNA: TGTGCCAGCAGCTTAGATGGACAGTGGAATCACTACGAGCAGTACTTC. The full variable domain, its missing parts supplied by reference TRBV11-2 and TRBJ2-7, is EAGVAQSPRYKIIEKRQSVAFWCNPISGHATLYWYQQILGQGPKLLIQFQNNGVVDDSQLPKDRFSAERLKGVDSTLKIQPAKLEDSAVYLCASSLDGQWNHYEQYFGPGTRLTVT.

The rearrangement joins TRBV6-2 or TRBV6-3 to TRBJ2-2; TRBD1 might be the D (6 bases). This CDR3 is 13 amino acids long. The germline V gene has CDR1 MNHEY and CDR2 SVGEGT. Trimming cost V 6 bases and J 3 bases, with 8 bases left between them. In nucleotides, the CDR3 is TGTGCCAGCAGAGGACAGCACACCGGGGAGCTGTTTTTT. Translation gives CASRGQHTGELFF.

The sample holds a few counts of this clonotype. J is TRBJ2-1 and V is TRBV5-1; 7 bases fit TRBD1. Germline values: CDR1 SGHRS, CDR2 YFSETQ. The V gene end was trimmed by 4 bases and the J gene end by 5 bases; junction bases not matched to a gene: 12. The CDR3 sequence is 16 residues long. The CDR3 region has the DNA TGCGCCAGCAGCCCAGTCGTCAGGGGGTTTAACAATGAGCAGTTCTTC. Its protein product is CASSPVVRGFNNEQFF.

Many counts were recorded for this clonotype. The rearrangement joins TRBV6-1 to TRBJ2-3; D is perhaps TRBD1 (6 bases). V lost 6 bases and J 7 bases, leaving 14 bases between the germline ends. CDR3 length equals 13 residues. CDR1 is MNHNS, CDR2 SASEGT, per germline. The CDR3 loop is CASRNDRNYTQYF. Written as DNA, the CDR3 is TGTGCCAGCAGAAACGACAGGAACTATACGCAGTATTTT.

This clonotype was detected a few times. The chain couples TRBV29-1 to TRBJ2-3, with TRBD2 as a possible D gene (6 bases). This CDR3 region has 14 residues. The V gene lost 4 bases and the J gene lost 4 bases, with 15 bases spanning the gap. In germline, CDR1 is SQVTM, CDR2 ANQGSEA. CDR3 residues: CSVGWDSGADTQYF. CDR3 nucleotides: TGCAGCGTTGGGTGGGACTCCGGGGCAGATACGCAGTATTTT.

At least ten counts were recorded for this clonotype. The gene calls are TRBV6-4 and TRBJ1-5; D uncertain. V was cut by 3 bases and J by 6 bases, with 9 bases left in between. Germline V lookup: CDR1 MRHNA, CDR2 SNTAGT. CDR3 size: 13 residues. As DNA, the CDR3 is TGTGCCAGCAGTGAAGGAACAAGTCAGCCCCAGCATTTT. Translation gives CASSEGTSQPQHF.

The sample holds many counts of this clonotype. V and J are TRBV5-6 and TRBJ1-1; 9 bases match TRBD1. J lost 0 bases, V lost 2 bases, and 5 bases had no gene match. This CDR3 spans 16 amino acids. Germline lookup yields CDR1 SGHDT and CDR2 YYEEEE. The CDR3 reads CASSLGQGTMNTEAFF. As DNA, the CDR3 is TGTGCCAGCAGCTTAGGACAGGGGACCATGAACACTGAAGCTTTCTTT. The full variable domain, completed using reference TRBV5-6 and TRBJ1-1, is DAGVTQSPTHLIKTRGQQVTLRCSPKSGHDTVSWYQQALGQGPQFIFQYYEEEERQRGNFPDRFSGHQFPNYSSELNVNALLLGDSALYLCASSLGQGTMNTEAFFGQGTRLTVV.

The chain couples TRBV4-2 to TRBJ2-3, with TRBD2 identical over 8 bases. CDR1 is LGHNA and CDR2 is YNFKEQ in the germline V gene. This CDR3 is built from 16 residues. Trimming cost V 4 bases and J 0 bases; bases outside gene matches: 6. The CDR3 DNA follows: TGTGCCAGCAGCCTAAGACTAGCGATGAGCACAGATACGCAGTATTTT. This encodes CASSLRLAMSTDTQYF.

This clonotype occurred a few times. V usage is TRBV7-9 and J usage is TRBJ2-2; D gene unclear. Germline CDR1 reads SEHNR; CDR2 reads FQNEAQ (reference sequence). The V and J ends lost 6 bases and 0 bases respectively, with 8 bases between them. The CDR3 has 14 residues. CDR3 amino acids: CASRNRSNTGELFF. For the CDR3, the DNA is TGTGCCAGCAGGAACCGATCGAACACCGGGGAGCTGTTTTTT.

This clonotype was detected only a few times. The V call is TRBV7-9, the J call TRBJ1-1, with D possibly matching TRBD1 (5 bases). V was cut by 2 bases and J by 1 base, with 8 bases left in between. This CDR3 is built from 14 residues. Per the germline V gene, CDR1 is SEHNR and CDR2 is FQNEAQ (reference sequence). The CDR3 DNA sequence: TGTGCCAGCAGCTTATTTGGGGCGAACACTGAAGCTTTCTTT. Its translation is CASSLFGANTEAFF.

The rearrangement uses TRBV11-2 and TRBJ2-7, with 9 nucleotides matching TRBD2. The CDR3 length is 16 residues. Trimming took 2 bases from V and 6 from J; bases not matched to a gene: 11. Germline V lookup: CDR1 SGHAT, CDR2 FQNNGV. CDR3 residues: CASSLRGGLAAREQYF. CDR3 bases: TGTGCCAGCAGCTTAAGAGGGGGACTAGCCGCCCGCGAGCAGTACTTC.

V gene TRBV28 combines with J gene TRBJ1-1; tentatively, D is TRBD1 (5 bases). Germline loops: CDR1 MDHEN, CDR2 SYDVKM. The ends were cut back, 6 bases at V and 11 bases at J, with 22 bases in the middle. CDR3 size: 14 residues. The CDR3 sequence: CASSSLPGSPWAFF. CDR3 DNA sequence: TGTGCCAGCAGCTCCCTCCCAGGGAGTCCCTGGGCTTTCTTT.

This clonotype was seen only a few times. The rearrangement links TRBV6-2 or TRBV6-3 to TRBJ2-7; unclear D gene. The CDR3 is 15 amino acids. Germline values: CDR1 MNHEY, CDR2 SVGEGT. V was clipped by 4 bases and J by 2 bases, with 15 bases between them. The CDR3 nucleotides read TGTGCCAGCAGTTGGGGAACGCCACCCGCCTACGAGCAGTACTTC. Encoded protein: CASSWGTPPAYEQYF.

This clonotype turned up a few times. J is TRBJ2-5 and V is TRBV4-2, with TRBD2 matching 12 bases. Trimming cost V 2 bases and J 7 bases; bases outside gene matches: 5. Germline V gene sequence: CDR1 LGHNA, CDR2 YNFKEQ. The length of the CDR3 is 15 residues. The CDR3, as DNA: TGTGCCAGCAGCCAACTAGCGGGGGGGTCTGCGACCCAGTACTTC. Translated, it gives CASSQLAGGSATQYF.

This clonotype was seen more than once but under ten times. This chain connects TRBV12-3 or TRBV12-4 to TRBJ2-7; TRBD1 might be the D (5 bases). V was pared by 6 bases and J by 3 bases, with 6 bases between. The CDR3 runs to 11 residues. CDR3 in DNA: TGTGCCAGCAGGGACATCTACGAGCAGTACTTC. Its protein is CASRDIYEQYF.

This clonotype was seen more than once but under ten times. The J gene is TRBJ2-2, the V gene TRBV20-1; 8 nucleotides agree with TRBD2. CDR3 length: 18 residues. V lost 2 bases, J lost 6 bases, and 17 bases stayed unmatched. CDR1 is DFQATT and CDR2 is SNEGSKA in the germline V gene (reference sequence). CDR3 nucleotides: TGCAGTGCTAGATCCTCAACCCCCAGCGGGGGCCCCCCCGGGGAGCTGTTTTTT. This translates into CSARSSTPSGGPPGELFF.

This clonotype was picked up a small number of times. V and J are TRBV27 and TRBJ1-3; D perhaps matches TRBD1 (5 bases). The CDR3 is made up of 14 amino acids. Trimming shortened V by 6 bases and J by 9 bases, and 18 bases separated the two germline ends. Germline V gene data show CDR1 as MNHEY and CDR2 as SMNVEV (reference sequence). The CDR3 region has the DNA TGTGCCAGCAGCCTTACGTACTCGGGGGGCACCATATATTTT. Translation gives CASSLTYSGGTIYF.

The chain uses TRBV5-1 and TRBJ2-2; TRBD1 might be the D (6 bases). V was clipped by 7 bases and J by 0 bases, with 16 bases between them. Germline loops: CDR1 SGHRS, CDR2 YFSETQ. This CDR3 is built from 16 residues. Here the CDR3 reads CASSIQGDANTGELFF. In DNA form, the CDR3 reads TGCGCCAGCTCGATACAGGGTGACGCGAACACCGGGGAGCTGTTTTTT. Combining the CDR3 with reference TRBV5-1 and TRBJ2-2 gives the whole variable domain KAGVTQTPRYLIKTRGQQVTLSCSPISGHRSVSWYQQTPGQGLQFLFEYFSETQRNKGNFPGRFSGRQFSNSRSEMNVSTLELGDSALYLCASSIQGDANTGELFFGEGSRLTVL.

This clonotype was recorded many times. The CDR3 loop is CASRTERGYEQYF. CDR3 nucleotide sequence: TGTGCCAGCAGGACCGAAAGGGGGTACGAGCAGTACTTC. This chain joins TRBV27 and TRBJ2-7; possible D gene TRBD1, 6 bases. Germline assignment: CDR1 MNHEY and CDR2 SMNVEV (reference sequence). Trimming took off 6 bases at V and 4 bases at J, with 13 bases between the two ends. The CDR3 contains 13 residues.